A single sample is the source of the 26 T cell receptor beta chains below, sequenced in a study of blood T cell repertoires in COVID-19. Clones were sequenced by immunoSEQ multiplex PCR, and TCRdb holds only the in-frame ones, with some missing. The sample has 150,000 or so clones, about 85% seen once. The sample taken for sequencing was peripheral blood. Receptor source: a woman in her 70s with acute or convalescent COVID-19.

This clone has only a few counts. The chain joins TRBV18 to TRBJ2-7; a weak D match, TRBD1 (6 bases). V gave up 6 bases and J gave up 2 bases, with 8 bases separating them. CDR3 size: 12 residues. The germline gives CDR1 KGHSH, CDR2 LQKENI. CDR3 nucleotide sequence: TGTGCCAGCTCCGGGACAACCTACGAGCAGTACTTC. Encoded protein: CASSGTTYEQYF.

Concerning this clone itself: Relative to the germline gene, one junction end is altered; a read error may explain this. This chain uses TRBV10-3 with TRBJ2-1; 10 nucleotides align to TRBD1. CDR1 and CDR2 from the germline V gene are ENHRY and SYGVKD. There are 14 residues in the CDR3. This chain's CDR3 is CAITGDRGTNDQFF. CDR3 nucleotides: TGTGCCATCACAGGGGACAGGGGCACTAATGATCAGTTCTTC.

The chain links TRBV2 to TRBJ1-2; 7 nucleotides line up with TRBD1. The germline CDR1 and CDR2 sequences are SNHLY and FYNNEI. V gave up 9 bases and J gave up 0 bases; unmatched junction bases: 4. CDR3 length: 13 residues. In DNA, the CDR3 is TGTGCCAGAGGAGGGGGCCCTAACTATGGCTACACCTTC. Translation: CARGGGPNYGYTF.

The chain is built from TRBV4-2 and TRBJ1-1; D ambiguous. Germline-derived CDR1 and CDR2 are LGHNA and YNFKEQ. Trimming removed 0 bases from V and 0 bases from J, with 11 bases in between. The CDR3 runs to 16 residues. CDR3 in amino acids: CASSQESRLVNTEAFF. CDR3 DNA sequence: TGTGCCAGCAGCCAAGAGTCGCGGCTTGTGAACACTGAAGCTTTCTTT.

This clone was found once. The genes are TRBV2 and TRBJ2-6, with a weak D call TRBD2 (5 bases). The CDR3 contains 15 residues. Germline-derived CDR1 and CDR2 are SNHLY and FYNNEI. Trimming stripped 6 bases from V and 4 bases from J, with 13 bases between. Here the CDR3 reads CASRTLEVGANVLTF. Here the CDR3 DNA reads TGTGCCAGCAGGACGTTGGAGGTCGGGGCCAACGTCCTGACTTTC.

The chain joins TRBV30 to TRBJ1-4, with D possibly matching TRBD1 (5 bases). CDR1 and CDR2 (germline): GTSNPN, SVGIG (reference sequence). The CDR3 loop spans 15 amino acids. V was pared by 4 bases and J by 5 bases, with 17 bases between. The CDR3 bases are TGTGCCTGGACTCCGGGGGAGACGGTGAATGAAAAACTGTTTTTT. It specifies CAWTPGETVNEKLFF.

The chain combines TRBV7-2 with TRBJ2-1; possible D gene TRBD2, 5 bases. This CDR3 is built from 16 residues. Germline loops: CDR1 SGHTA, CDR2 FQGNSA. V shed 4 bases and J shed 1 base, with 14 bases lying between them. The chain's CDR3 is CASSSHGGFSYNEQFF. CDR3 coding DNA: TGTGCCAGCAGCTCCCATGGAGGTTTTTCCTACAATGAGCAGTTCTTC.

CDR3 loop: CASSPQGKGTSGPGEQFF. The CDR3 region has the DNA TGTGCCAGCTCACCACAGGGTAAAGGGACTAGCGGACCGGGGGAGCAGTTCTTC. This chain joins TRBV18 and TRBJ2-1, with TRBD2 matching over 11 bases. The CDR3 is 18 amino acids. Per germline, CDR1 KGHSH and CDR2 LQKENI. The ends lost 1 base at V and 10 bases at J; junction bases unmatched: 15.

This chain uses TRBV29-1 with TRBJ1-2; tentatively, D is TRBD1 (6 bases). This CDR3 region has 13 residues. In germline, CDR1 is SQVTM, CDR2 ANQGSEA. The V end was cut by 4 bases, the J end by 4 bases, with 13 bases between. The CDR3 loop reads CSVGTESAYGYTF. The CDR3 DNA reads as TGCAGCGTTGGGACAGAAAGTGCCTATGGCTACACCTTC.

This sequence joins TRBV19 and TRBJ1-2, with D possibly TRBD1 on 6 matching bases. Germline V gives CDR1 LNHDA, CDR2 SQIVND (reference sequence). Trimming took 1 base from V and 5 from J, leaving 11 bases between them. CDR3 length equals 14 residues. The CDR3 protein is CASSIVGQHYGYTF. In nucleotides, the CDR3 is TGTGCCAGTAGTATAGTCGGACAGCATTATGGCTACACCTTC.

This chain joins TRBV6-5 and TRBJ2-2, with D tentatively TRBD2 (6 bases). Per the germline V gene, CDR1 is MNHEY and CDR2 is SVGAGI. The CDR3 totals 12 residues. Trimming took 6 bases from V and 7 from J, leaving 9 bases between them. CDR3 DNA: TGTGCCAGCAGCGGTAGCGGCGGGGAGCTGTTTTTT. Translating gives CASSGSGGELFF.

The chain carries TRBV3-1 (or the pseudogene TRBV3-2) and TRBJ1-2; 9 positions match TRBD1. There are 16 residues in the CDR3. After removal of 0 bases from V and 8 bases from J, the junction contained 10 bases not matched to a gene. Looked up from germline, CDR1 is LGHDT and CDR2 is YNNKEL (reference sequence). The CDR3 protein is CASSQDNRGHLYGYTF. The CDR3 nucleotides are TGTGCCAGCAGCCAAGATAACAGGGGGCATCTCTACGGCTACACCTTC.

CDR3 in amino acids: CASSLFRGYGYTF. The CDR3 DNA sequence: TGTGCCAGCAGCTTATTCAGGGGTTATGGCTACACCTTC. The V call is TRBV5-6, the J call TRBJ1-2; D is perhaps TRBD1 (6 bases). Germline CDR1 is SGHDT and CDR2 is YYEEEE. The CDR3 extends over 13 amino acids. Trimming removed 2 bases at V and 5 bases at J, with 10 bases between. The full variable domain, completed using reference TRBV5-6 and TRBJ1-2, is DAGVTQSPTHLIKTRGQQVTLRCSPKSGHDTVSWYQQALGQGPQFIFQYYEEEERQRGNFPDRFSGHQFPNYSSELNVNALLLGDSALYLCASSLFRGYGYTFGSGTRLTVV.

CDR3 amino acids: CASSSAGGLINQPQHF. The CDR3 bases are TGTGCCAGCAGCTCGGCAGGAGGTCTTATCAATCAGCCCCAGCATTTT. The chain combines TRBV5-6 with TRBJ1-5, with unresolved D. V lost 3 bases and J 3 bases, leaving 16 bases between the germline ends. CDR1 SGHDT and CDR2 YYEEEE come from the germline V gene. CDR3 size: 16 residues.

The V call is TRBV5-1, the J call TRBJ2-5, with D hard to call. V shed 7 bases and J shed 2 bases, with 6 bases lying between them. The CDR3 length is 11 residues. Looked up from germline, CDR1 is SGHRS and CDR2 is YFSETQ. The CDR3, as DNA: TGCGCCAGCCGTAAACAAGAGACCCAGTACTTC. Translating gives CASRKQETQYF.

This chain connects TRBV6-5 to TRBJ1-1; D perhaps matches TRBD1 (6 bases). The V gene lost 7 bases and the J gene lost 1 base, with 16 bases spanning the gap. Germline CDR1 is MNHEY and CDR2 is SVGAGI. This CDR3 is 15 amino acids long. Written as DNA, the CDR3 is TGTGCCAGCACAAGGGACACGGTACAGAACACTGAAGCTTTCTTT. This sequence encodes CASTRDTVQNTEAFF.

The V call is TRBV5-4, the J call TRBJ2-1, with D possibly matching TRBD1 (5 bases). The germline CDR1 and CDR2 sequences are SGHNT and YYREEE (reference sequence). Trimming removed 4 bases from V and 4 bases from J, with 9 bases in between. The CDR3 spans 13 residues. The CDR3 bases are TGTGCCAGCAGCGAGACAGTGTACAATGAGCAGTTCTTC. It specifies CASSETVYNEQFF.

The rearrangement uses TRBV19 and TRBJ2-7; 8 bases match TRBD2. J was trimmed by 4 bases and V by 3 bases; bases with no gene match: 8. Germline V CDR1 and CDR2: LNHDA, SQIVND (reference sequence). The CDR3 contains 15 residues. The CDR3 protein is CASSMLAGGQYEQYF. The DNA of the CDR3 is TGTGCCAGTAGTATGTTGGCGGGGGGTCAGTACGAGCAGTACTTC.

This clone was seen a single time. The chain recombines TRBV7-9 with TRBJ1-1; D is possibly TRBD1 (6 bases). V lost 0 bases and J lost 3, with 8 bases in between. CDR3 length: 14 residues. The germline V gene has CDR1 SEHNR and CDR2 FQNEAQ (reference sequence). CDR3: CASSLAGQYTEAFF. The CDR3 DNA is TGTGCCAGCAGCTTAGCTGGACAGTACACTGAAGCTTTCTTT.

This rearrangement joins TRBV19 to TRBJ1-2; 7 nucleotides agree with TRBD1. Germline values: CDR1 LNHDA, CDR2 SQIVND (reference sequence). The length of the CDR3 is 14 residues. V was pared by 8 bases and J by 4 bases, with 10 bases of the junction left unmatched. This CDR3 reads CASRHKDRIYGYTF. CDR3 in DNA: TGTGCCAGTCGCCACAAGGACAGGATCTATGGCTACACCTTC.

The chain links TRBV2 to TRBJ1-1; weak D call: TRBD1 (5 bases). The CDR3 has 12 amino acids. Germline lookup yields CDR1 SNHLY and CDR2 FYNNEI. The V gene lost 6 bases and the J gene lost 8 bases, with 13 bases spanning the gap. The CDR3 is CASRDDSFEAFF. CDR3 bases: TGTGCCAGCAGGGACGACAGCTTCGAAGCTTTCTTT.

This clone appeared a single time. J is TRBJ2-1 and V is TRBV6-6; 12 bases match TRBD2. Trimming removed 4 bases from V and 12 bases from J; junction bases left unmatched: 10. Germline values: CDR1 MNHNY, CDR2 SVGAGI (reference sequence). There are 15 residues in the CDR3. CDR3 nucleotide sequence: TGTGCCAGCAGTTTCCAGACTAGCGGGGGTGCAGGGCAGTTCTTC. It specifies CASSFQTSGGAGQFF.

The rearrangement links TRBV9 to TRBJ2-3; no clear D gene. CDR1 and CDR2 (germline): SGDLS, YYNGEE. This CDR3 comprises 13 residues. V gave up 4 bases and J gave up 10 bases, with 16 bases separating them. CDR3 protein: CASSSTYYNPQYF. The CDR3 DNA follows: TGTGCCAGCAGCTCCACCTACTACAACCCGCAGTATTTT.

As concerns this clone: Sequence at one end of the junction differs from germline and may be a read error. V gene TRBV2 combines with J gene TRBJ1-2, with D unresolved. CDR1 and CDR2 from the germline V gene are SNHLY and FYNNEI. The CDR3 spans 13 residues. This CDR3 is CASREVINYGYTF. The CDR3 DNA sequence: TGTGCCAGCAGGGAAGTTATTAACTATGGCTACACCTTC.

The V gene is TRBV20-1, the J gene TRBJ2-3; TRBD2 aligns across 16 bases. Trimming cost V 3 bases and J 7 bases; bases outside gene matches: 13. Germline CDR1 and CDR2: DFQATT and SNEGSKA (reference sequence). The CDR3 contains 18 residues. CDR3 nucleotides: TGCAGTGCTAGTGGACCGGGACTAGCGGGGGGGCGGGTAAATACGCAGTATTTT. Translated: CSASGPGLAGGRVNTQYF.

The rearrangement links TRBV24-1 to TRBJ2-2; 7 bases fit TRBD1. CDR3 length equals 18 residues. The V gene's germline CDR1 is KGHDR and CDR2 SFDVKD. J gave up 5 bases and V 4 bases, and 15 bases lay outside the gene matches. DNA for the CDR3: TGTGCCACCAGTGACCGCCTACAGGGGATAGTAAGAACCGGGGAGCTGTTTTTT. Residues: CATSDRLQGIVRTGELFF.